The 17 T cell receptor beta chains below were found in one sample sequenced in a study of T cells after yellow fever vaccination (dated by TCRdb to about 2019). The protocol used for the library was 5' RACE. TCRdb lists the instrument as Illumina NovaSeq 6000. The public reads were reprocessed in TCRdb via fastp at Q25 and MiXCR, keeping in-frame beta chains. Merged by CDR3 protein, the rows form single entries marked with the most common genes and DNA. The sample table contains more than 300,000 distinct CDR3 sequences; only one count was recorded for 3.5% to 5% of them. The ten most abundant clones make up just under 20% of the sample. Interpreted using the paper, the treatment or condition label stands for: live attenuated yellow fever vaccine strain. The starting material was PBMCs, obtained 15 days after the yellow fever booster vaccination. These receptors were collected from a man between 18 and 29 years old who received the YFV17D yellow fever vaccine.

There are a few counts of this clonotype. Mismatch with germline at one junction end may stem from a read error. This chain joins TRBV5-1 and TRBJ2-1; tentative D call: TRBD2 (7 bases). CDR3 size: 16 residues. The germline gives CDR1 SGHRS, CDR2 YFSETQ. CDR3 protein: CASRLEGGAGYNEQFF. CDR3 coding DNA: TGCGCCAGCAGGTTGGAAGGGGGGGCTGGTTACAATGAGCAGTTCTTC.

The chain links TRBV5-4 to TRBJ2-2; tentative D call: TRBD1 (6 bases). The germline CDR1 and CDR2 sequences are SGHNT and YYREEE (reference sequence). This CDR3 has 17 amino acids. V lost 4 bases and J lost 3, with 19 bases in between. The CDR3 spells CASSPETGNRDTGELFF. In DNA, the CDR3 is TGTGCCAGCAGCCCGGAGACGGGGAACAGGGACACCGGGGAGCTGTTTTTT.

This chain joins TRBV18 and TRBJ2-5; D is uncertain. The germline V and J ends were trimmed by 6 bases and 3 bases, with 17 bases remaining between them. Germline CDR1 KGHSH, CDR2 LQKENI. The CDR3 runs to 15 residues. The chain's CDR3 is CASSPAGPPKETQYF. As DNA, the CDR3 is TGTGCCAGCTCCCCGGCTGGCCCCCCGAAAGAGACCCAGTACTTC.

Ten or more counts support this clonotype. This chain connects TRBV5-5 to TRBJ2-7; D may be TRBD2 (5 bases). Trimming stripped 0 bases from V and 4 bases from J, with 11 bases between. The CDR3 totals 14 residues. Germline CDR1 SGHKS, CDR2 YYEKEE (reference sequence). The CDR3 DNA sequence: TGTGCCAGCAGCTTGGCAGGAGGAGTTTACGAGCAGTACTTC. Translating it yields CASSLAGGVYEQYF.

The J gene is TRBJ2-5, the V gene TRBV5-1; D is undetermined. V lost 4 bases to trimming and J lost 1 base, with 14 bases between them. The CDR3 spans 15 residues. The germline V gene has CDR1 SGHRS and CDR2 YFSETQ. The CDR3 DNA sequence: TGCGCCAGCAGCCCAAGCCAACCCGGCCAAGAGACCCAGTACTTC. It yields the protein CASSPSQPGQETQYF.

The table lists this clonotype with a few counts. The chain is built from TRBV19 and TRBJ2-1; 8 bases map to TRBD2. Germline assignment: CDR1 LNHDA and CDR2 SQIVND (reference sequence). The CDR3 is 13 amino acids. V shed 9 bases, J shed 2 bases, and the junction held 3 bases outside the gene matches. CDR3 sequence reads: CASRGGPYNEQFF. The CDR3 DNA reads TGTGCCAGCCGGGGGGGGCCCTACAATGAGCAGTTCTTC.

This clonotype was seen many times. This sequence joins TRBV2 and TRBJ2-2, with unresolved D. The CDR3 consists of 15 residues. The V gene's germline CDR1 is SNHLY and CDR2 FYNNEI. The germline V and J ends were trimmed by 3 bases and 0 bases, with 8 bases remaining between them. CDR3 DNA: TGTGCCAGCAGTGATAGCATTCCGAACACCGGGGAGCTGTTTTTT. Protein: CASSDSIPNTGELFF.

In this sample, this clonotype turned up many times. The J gene is TRBJ1-1, the V gene TRBV5-1; D uncertain. From germline, CDR1 is SGHRS and CDR2 YFSETQ. CDR3 length equals 13 residues. The V end was cut by 0 bases, the J end by 9 bases, with 12 bases between. The CDR3 sequence is CASSLATLDQAFF. In DNA form, the CDR3 reads TGCGCCAGCAGCTTGGCCACGTTGGACCAAGCTTTCTTT.

This clonotype was seen ten or more times. The chain combines TRBV5-1 with TRBJ2-7, with TRBD1 matching 9 bases. CDR1 is SGHRS and CDR2 is YFSETQ in the germline V gene. V lost 0 bases, J lost 7 bases, and 8 bases stayed unmatched. There are 15 residues in the CDR3. The CDR3 loop reads CASSLVHRGPREQYF. The CDR3 region has the DNA TGCGCCAGCAGCTTGGTACACAGGGGGCCGCGGGAGCAGTACTTC. Together with reference TRBV5-1 and TRBJ2-7, the CDR3 gives the full variable domain: KAGVTQTPRYLIKTRGQQVTLSCSPISGHRSVSWYQQTPGQGLQFLFEYFSETQRNKGNFPGRFSGRQFSNSRSEMNVSTLELGDSALYLCASSLVHRGPREQYFGPGTRLTVT.

This clonotype was seen many times. J is TRBJ1-2 and V is TRBV20-1; D is unresolved. The V gene lost 6 bases and the J gene lost 8 bases, with 13 bases spanning the gap. This CDR3 spans 11 amino acids. Germline lookup yields CDR1 DFQATT and CDR2 SNEGSKA (reference sequence). The CDR3 nucleotides read TGCAGTGCAACCCTCATGCAGGGCTACACCTTC. Translated: CSATLMQGYTF.

This clonotype was counted ten times or more. V and J are TRBV4-3 and TRBJ2-3; D is unclear. Germline-derived CDR1 and CDR2 are LGHNA and YSLEER. With 5 bases removed from V and 6 bases from J, the gap between germline ends came to 15 bases. CDR3 length: 14 residues. CDR3 region: CASSSSLLRDTQYF. The DNA for the CDR3 is TGCGCCAGCAGCTCCTCCCTCCTTCGCGATACGCAGTATTTT.

There are many counts of this clonotype. V usage is TRBV7-2 and J usage is TRBJ1-2; D gene unclear. CDR3 length: 12 residues. Trimming cost V 1 base and J 7 bases, with 7 bases left between them. The germline CDR1 and CDR2 sequences are SGHTA and FQGNSA. CDR3 region: CASSLGVGGYTF. The DNA of the CDR3 is TGTGCCAGCAGCTTAGGGGTCGGTGGCTACACCTTC. The full variable domain, in which reference TRBV7-2 and TRBJ1-2 provide the parts outside the CDR3, is GAGVSQSPSNKVTEKGKDVELRCDPISGHTALYWYRQSLGQGLEFLIYFQGNSAPDKSGLPSDRFSAERTGGSVSTLTIQRTQQEDSAVYLCASSLGVGGYTFGSGTRLTVV.

The gene calls are TRBV7-2 and TRBJ2-5; 7 positions match TRBD1. From germline, CDR1 is SGHTA and CDR2 FQGNSA. The CDR3 has 14 amino acids. V gave up 5 bases and J gave up 4 bases; unmatched junction bases: 7. The CDR3 here is CASSANRGGETQYF. The CDR3 DNA sequence: TGTGCCAGCAGCGCCAACAGGGGTGGAGAGACCCAGTACTTC.

The chain recombines TRBV18 with TRBJ1-1; D is unresolved. This CDR3 is 14 amino acids long. Germline V lookup: CDR1 KGHSH, CDR2 LQKENI. Deletions cut 3 bases from V and 4 bases from J, with 12 bases between. DNA of the CDR3: TGTGCCAGCTCACCTTGGGATGCGAGCACTGAAGCTTTCTTT. It translates to CASSPWDASTEAFF.

The V and J genes are TRBV4-1 and TRBJ2-1, with TRBD2 matching 8 bases. Germline lookup yields CDR1 MGHRA and CDR2 YSYEKL. The CDR3 extends over 17 amino acids. Trimming at V came to 1 base and at J to 0 bases, leaving 5 bases not matched to a gene. The CDR3 loop reads CASSQGGRGVSYNEQFF. CDR3 in DNA: TGCGCCAGCAGCCAAGGTGGGCGGGGGGTCTCCTACAATGAGCAGTTCTTC.

This clonotype has a handful of counts. The gene calls are TRBV5-1 and TRBJ2-5, with 8 bases that match TRBD1. This CDR3 spans 16 amino acids. J was trimmed by 1 base and V by 4 bases; bases with no gene match: 9. The V gene's germline CDR1 is SGHRS and CDR2 YFSETQ. The CDR3: CASSPRQGLLQETQYF. The CDR3 DNA reads as TGCGCCAGCAGCCCCAGACAGGGGCTACTCCAAGAGACCCAGTACTTC.

The chain carries TRBV10-1 and TRBJ2-3; TRBD1 is a possible D gene (6 bases). The germline V and J ends were trimmed by 6 bases and 8 bases, with 15 bases remaining between them. The CDR3 extends over 13 amino acids. Per germline, CDR1 WNHNN and CDR2 SYGVQD (reference sequence). Here the CDR3 reads CASSGSGESTQYF. The DNA for the CDR3 is TGCGCCAGCAGCGGCTCAGGGGAGAGTACGCAGTATTTT.